The next 15 T cell receptor beta chains were all read from a single sample in a study of cytomegalovirus exposure and HLA in healthy donors. PCR involved 60 Vbeta and 13 Jbeta primers. Assay used: immunoSEQ multiplex PCR; TCRdb lists only in-frame clones, some missing. The sample lists 70,000 to 80,000 clones, 82% seen once, with about 2% in the top ten. The specimen was PBMCs. These receptors came from a man younger than 35 in good health and CMV-seronegative.

The rearrangement uses TRBV5-1 and TRBJ2-2; TRBD2 is a possible D gene (6 bases). V was trimmed by 3 bases and J by 6 bases, leaving 15 bases between them. Per germline, CDR1 SGHRS and CDR2 YFSETQ. The CDR3 consists of 15 residues. CDR3 protein: CASSSGLGRAGELFF. DNA for the CDR3: TGCGCCAGCAGCTCGGGACTGGGCCGGGCCGGGGAGCTGTTTTTT.

The chain joins TRBV30 to TRBJ2-5; D might be TRBD1 (6 bases). Trimming pared 3 bases from V and 0 bases from J, leaving 14 bases between. CDR1 and CDR2 from the germline V gene are GTSNPN and SVGIG (reference sequence). This CDR3 has 15 amino acids. This CDR3 reads CAWRAMDRNQETQYF. For the CDR3, the DNA is TGTGCCTGGAGAGCAATGGACAGAAACCAAGAGACCCAGTACTTC.

V is TRBV5-1 and J is TRBJ1-1, with a weak D call TRBD1 (6 bases). CDR1 and CDR2 (germline): SGHRS, YFSETQ. Trimming stripped 1 base from V and 0 bases from J, with 13 bases between. CDR3 length: 16 amino acids. The CDR3 spells CASSLQGGNMNTEAFF. Here the CDR3 DNA reads TGCGCCAGCAGCTTGCAAGGGGGTAACATGAACACTGAAGCTTTCTTT.

This chain uses TRBV7-2 with TRBJ1-2; maybe TRBD1 (6 bases). CDR1 and CDR2 (germline): SGHTA, FQGNSA. The V and J ends lost 0 bases and 8 bases respectively, with 10 bases between them. The CDR3 spans 13 residues. The CDR3: CASSLARTAGYTF. The CDR3 bases are TGTGCCAGCAGCTTAGCCAGGACAGCCGGCTACACCTTC.

The chain uses TRBV4-1 and TRBJ2-1; 11 nucleotides agree with TRBD2. With 4 bases clipped from V and 3 bases from J, the junction kept 2 bases outside the gene matches. Germline V gene lookup returns CDR1 MGHRA and CDR2 YSYEKL. The CDR3 extends over 15 amino acids. DNA of the CDR3: TGCGCCAGCAGCCCCACTAGCGGGGGCTACAATGAGCAGTTCTTC. Amino acid sequence: CASSPTSGGYNEQFF.

The chain carries TRBV7-2 and TRBJ2-3; 8 nucleotides align to TRBD1. After removal of 10 bases from V and 3 bases from J, the junction contained 12 bases not matched to a gene. CDR1 and CDR2 from the germline V gene are SGHTA and FQGNSA. This CDR3 contains 15 residues. CDR3 residues: CAIPAPGGRTDTQYF. CDR3 DNA sequence: TGTGCCATCCCGGCCCCAGGGGGCAGAACAGATACGCAGTATTTT.

This clone was observed once. The chain couples TRBV5-8 to TRBJ1-4, with D perhaps matching TRBD1 (5 bases). There are 13 residues in the CDR3. Trimming pared 1 base from V and 6 bases from J, leaving 7 bases between. Germline V gives CDR1 SGHTS, CDR2 YDEGEE. CDR3 bases: TGTGCCAGCAGCTTGACAGGCTATGAAAAACTGTTTTTT. Its protein is CASSLTGYEKLFF.

This clone was seen once. This chain uses TRBV18 with TRBJ2-2; 7 bases agree with TRBD1. The CDR3 totals 15 residues. Germline-derived CDR1 and CDR2 are KGHSH and LQKENI. J lost 6 bases, V lost 6 bases, and 10 bases had no gene match. The CDR3 reads CASSPDRHSPGELFF. For the CDR3, the DNA is TGTGCCAGCTCGCCGGACAGGCACTCCCCCGGGGAGCTGTTTTTT.

The rearrangement uses TRBV7-2 and TRBJ2-5; D not resolved. CDR3 length: 12 amino acids. The V gene lost 0 bases and the J gene lost 5 bases, with 4 bases spanning the gap. The germline CDR1 and CDR2 sequences are SGHTA and FQGNSA. CDR3 region: CASSLALETQYF. DNA of the CDR3: TGTGCCAGCAGCTTAGCTCTCGAGACCCAGTACTTC.

As to this clone: Sequence at one end of the junction differs from germline and may be a read error. The chain employs TRBV4-2 and TRBJ2-7; 7 positions agree with TRBD2. The germline V gene encodes CDR1 LGHNA and CDR2 YNFKEQ. The CDR3 has 17 residues. The CDR3 protein is CSSSQDLSGGSSYEQYF. The CDR3 region has the DNA TGTTCCAGCAGCCAAGATCTTTCCGGGGGGAGCTCCTACGAGCAGTACTTC.

This chain uses TRBV27 with TRBJ2-7; 7 positions match TRBD2. The CDR3 has 14 residues. The germline V gene encodes CDR1 MNHEY and CDR2 SMNVEV (reference sequence). V trimming: 5 bases; J trimming: 0 bases; junction bases outside the gene matches: 4. The CDR3 reads CASSLGTNSYEQYF. CDR3 in DNA: TGTGCCAGCAGTCTTGGGACTAACTCCTACGAGCAGTACTTC.

CDR3 in DNA: TGTGCCAGCAGTAATAACAGAGCCTACGAGCAGTACTTC. It specifies CASSNNRAYEQYF. The chain couples TRBV6-5 to TRBJ2-7; D not certain. This CDR3 spans 13 amino acids. V shed 5 bases and J shed 2 bases, with 10 bases lying between them. From germline, CDR1 is MNHEY and CDR2 SVGAGI.

The V call is TRBV19, the J call TRBJ1-3, with 7 bases aligning to TRBD1. CDR3 length: 16 amino acids. In germline, CDR1 is LNHDA, CDR2 SQIVND (reference sequence). V was pared by 3 bases and J by 0 bases, with 5 bases of the junction left unmatched. CDR3 DNA sequence: TGTGCCAGTAGTATTTTACAGGGGAACTCTGGAAACACCATATATTTT. It yields the protein CASSILQGNSGNTIYF.

The V call is TRBV11-2, the J call TRBJ2-7; 12 bases line up with TRBD2. V dropped 4 bases and J dropped 4; count of bases not matched to a gene: 8. The CDR3 runs to 16 residues. Germline V CDR1 and CDR2: SGHAT, FQNNGV. The CDR3 here is CASSSMTSGRSYEQYF. CDR3 nucleotide sequence: TGTGCCAGCAGCTCGATGACTAGCGGGAGATCTTACGAGCAGTACTTC.

The V and J genes are TRBV4-3 and TRBJ1-2; 7 bases match TRBD1. The CDR3 is 19 amino acids. The germline CDR1 and CDR2 sequences are LGHNA and YSLEER. Losses at the gene ends were 2 bases for V and 1 base for J; bases not matched to a gene: 16. CDR3 sequence (DNA): TGCGCCAGCAGCCAAAAACAGGGGAATCACGTAGACAGTAACTATGGCTACACCTTC. Protein: CASSQKQGNHVDSNYGYTF.